This T cell receptor (beta chain) originates from a study of shared clonotypes between healthy human individuals. As handled by the study authors: Because ImmunoSEQ provided only junction sequences with no quality scores, the filtering differed. Assay: immunoSEQ multiplex PCR; the TCRdb copy retains only in-frame clones and omits some. V and J calls and clone size are given by that table; D and trimming were obtained from the DNA. The sample yields a few million clones, approximately 92% seen once. Between the trimmed V and J ends, which lost 1 base and 2 bases, there was a span of 13 bases. This CDR3 has 16 residues. CDR1 is SGHDN, CDR2 FVKESK, per germline. The naive CD8 fraction comprised CD45RO-negative cells positively selected for CCR7 and excluded terminally differentiated effector memory CD45RA+ cells.

This sequence originates from a young man in good health. Some clones in this sample may be carry-over from other donors' samples. Sequenced: naive CD8+ T cells from PBMCs. This chain uses TRBV14 with TRBJ2-3; D uncertain. CDR3 nucleotides: TGTGCCAGCAGCCAAGCTTTTGCAACCCTCACAGATACGCAGTATTTT. Translated: CASSQAFATLTDTQYF. The variable domain in full, completed from reference TRBV14 and TRBJ2-3, reads EAGVTQFPSHSVIEKGQTVTLRCDPISGHDNLYWYRRVMGKEIKFLLHFVKESKQDESGMPNNRFLAERTGGTYSTLKVQPAELEDSGVYFCASSQAFATLTDTQYFGPGTRLTVL.